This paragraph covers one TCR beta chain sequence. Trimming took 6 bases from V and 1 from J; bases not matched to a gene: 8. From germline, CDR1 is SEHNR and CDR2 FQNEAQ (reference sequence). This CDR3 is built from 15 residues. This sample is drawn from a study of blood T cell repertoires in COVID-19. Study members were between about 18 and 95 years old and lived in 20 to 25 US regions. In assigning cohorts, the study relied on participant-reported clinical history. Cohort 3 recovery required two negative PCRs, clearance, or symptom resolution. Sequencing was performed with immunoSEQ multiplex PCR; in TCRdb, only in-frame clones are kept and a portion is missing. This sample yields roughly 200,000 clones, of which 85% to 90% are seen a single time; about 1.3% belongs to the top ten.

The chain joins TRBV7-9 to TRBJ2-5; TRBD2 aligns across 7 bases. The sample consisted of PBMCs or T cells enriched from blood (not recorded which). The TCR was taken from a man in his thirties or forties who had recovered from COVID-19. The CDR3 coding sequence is TGTGCCAGCAGATCTCAAGGACTAGGCCAAGAGACCCAGTACTTC. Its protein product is CASRSQGLGQETQYF.